The present entry profiles one T cell receptor beta chain with its context. These data are taken from a study of T-cell memory formation after mild COVID-19. TCRdb reanalysed the 5' RACE reads using MiXCR and keeps one entry per CDR3 protein. The table lists 250,000 or so distinct CDR3 sequences, around 10% of them singletons. This CDR3 comprises 15 residues. V shed 0 bases and J shed 0 bases, with 8 bases lying between them. Germline CDR1 reads SGHRS; CDR2 reads YFSETQ. The sequence was obtained from a man younger than 35 who had mild COVID-19 (a few samples of this study predate the infection). Cell type and time point are not known. The sequencing input was PBMCs or a T cell subset sorted from them (not recorded which). V gene TRBV5-1 combines with J gene TRBJ2-3; D unresolved. The CDR3 nucleotides read TGCGCCAGCAGCTTGGGGGTCGCCAGCACAGATACGCAGTATTTT. Its protein is CASSLGVASTDTQYF.